This TCR beta chain was sequenced in a study of CD8 T cells in Susac syndrome. V shed 1 base, J shed 4 bases, and the junction held 5 bases outside the gene matches. The CDR3 has 15 amino acids. Germline loops: CDR1 GTSNPN, CDR2 SVGIG (reference sequence). CD8+ and CD4+ T cells taken from blood had their TCR beta sequenced. Negative isolation was applied to CD8+ and CD4+ T cells, and FACS enrichment was applied to TEMRA cells. As regards this clonotype: As the CDR3 is not closed by the conserved phenylalanine or tryptophan, this likely results from a read error.

Random hexamers were used to reverse transcribe roughly 0.5 to 1 ug of RNA. Amplification of TCR beta CDR3 was carried out by immunoSEQ multiplex PCR, which covered 54 Vbeta and 13 Jbeta segments. TCRdb recomputed calls from the immunoSEQ multiplex PCR reads with MiXCR, one row per CDR3 protein. The sample has approximately 270,000 distinct CDR3 sequences, approximately 92% seen once; the top ten hold 0.065% to 0.075%. The sequenced sample was CD4+ T cells from PBMCs. This rearrangement joins TRBV30 to TRBJ1-3, with 9 bases aligning to TRBD1. This clonotype was obtained from a human donor with multiple sclerosis. CDR3 amino acids: CAWSETGGYGNTIYS. The CDR3 DNA follows: TGTGCCTGGAGTGAGACAGGGGGTTACGGAAACACCATATATTCT.